A single T cell receptor beta chain is shown here with its context. Its antigen is not known. These data are taken from a study of Ad26.COV2.S vaccination and SARS-CoV-2 variants. Study context: In the study, Ad26.COV2.S was injected intramuscularly once, or twice 56 days apart. Study-wide findings and caveats: People who got the vaccine or the placebo had similar non-spike TCR breadth. Once vaccination had occurred, spike-specific CD8+ and CD4+ T cell responses reportedly showed substantial breadth.

As to treatment: 15 to 20 received Ad26.COV2.S at low or high dose, single or two shots; about 5 received placebo; per-sample allocation not given. Day 63 after the first vaccine or placebo injection was the time point for sampling. The vaccine antigen was prefusion-stabilized Wuhan SARS-CoV-2 spike. The table came from immunoSEQ multiplex PCR; TCRdb's copy has only in-frame clones and leaves some out. The sample consists of roughly 350,000 clones, approximately 90% of them appearing once. Germline CDR1 LGHNT, CDR2 FRNRAP. V dropped 4 bases and J dropped 8; count of bases not matched to a gene: 16. The CDR3 consists of 18 residues.

The TCR was taken from a person aged 18 to 65 who received the Ad26.COV2.S COVID-19 vaccine or a placebo. The chain carries TRBV12-5 and TRBJ2-1, with TRBD2 matching over 11 bases. This specimen was peripheral blood, taken in a trial of Ad26.COV2.S vaccine versus placebo. CDR3 in DNA: TGTGCTAGTGGTTCAACCCTTTACTTCACTAGCGGGAGTTATGAGCAGTTCTTC. The encoded protein is CASGSTLYFTSGSYEQFF. Together with reference TRBV12-5 and TRBJ2-1, the CDR3 gives the full variable domain: DARVTQTPRHKVTEMGQEVTMRCQPILGHNTVFWYRQTMMQGLELLAYFRNRAPLDDSGMPKDRFSAEMPDATLATLKIQPSEPRDSAVYFCASGSTLYFTSGSYEQFFGPGTRLTVL.